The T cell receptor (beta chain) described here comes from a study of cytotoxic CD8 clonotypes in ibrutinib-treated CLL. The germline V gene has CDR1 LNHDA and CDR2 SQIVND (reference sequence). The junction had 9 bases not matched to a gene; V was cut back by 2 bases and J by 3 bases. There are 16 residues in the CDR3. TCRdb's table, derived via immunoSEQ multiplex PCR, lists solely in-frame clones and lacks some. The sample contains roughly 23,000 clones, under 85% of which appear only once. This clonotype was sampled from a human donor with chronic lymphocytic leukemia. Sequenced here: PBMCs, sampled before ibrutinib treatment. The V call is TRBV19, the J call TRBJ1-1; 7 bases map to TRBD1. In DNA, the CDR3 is TGTGCCAGTAGTATACGGGACAGACCTATTGACACTGAAGCTTTCTTT. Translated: CASSIRDRPIDTEAFF.